This TCR beta chain was identified in a study of cytomegalovirus exposure and HLA in healthy donors. Study-wide results and limits: Investigators reported 150 to 200 TCR beta chains as tied to cytomegalovirus.

Germline V gene sequence: CDR1 SGHNT, CDR2 YYREEE (reference sequence). The V gene lost 3 bases and the J gene lost 5 bases, with 4 bases spanning the gap. The CDR3 runs to 11 residues. PCR amplification relied on 60 Vbeta primers (plus 13 Jbeta primers). Assay used: immunoSEQ multiplex PCR; TCRdb lists only in-frame clones, some missing. This repertoire shows about 140,000 clones, over 70% found once; its top ten account for 5% to 5.5%. Comments on this clone: The antigen is not known.

This chain links TRBV5-4 with TRBJ2-3, with D hard to call. The sequence was collected from a male donor in good health and CMV-seronegative. The sequencing sample was made of PBMCs. CDR3 coding DNA: TGTGCCAGCAGCTCGAGAGATACGCAGTATTTT. Amino acid sequence: CASSSRDTQYF.